The 15 T cell receptor beta chains presented below share a single source sample, sequenced in a study of T cell responses to AZD1222 COVID-19 vaccine. The repertoire was sequenced with immunoSEQ multiplex PCR; TCRdb's copy has only in-frame clones and lacks some. Counted here are around 110,000 clones, 80% to 95% occurring once; the ten biggest clones make up approximately 8.9%. Here the sequenced sample was peripheral blood, taken 28 days after the second AZD1222 dose. These receptors all stem from an adult who received the AZD1222 COVID-19 vaccine.

The CDR3 loop reads CASSAQERGEQFF. The CDR3 nucleotides read TGCGCCAGCAGCGCACAGGAGAGGGGTGAGCAGTTCTTC. V is TRBV10-1 and J is TRBJ2-1; D tentatively reads TRBD1 or TRBD2 (5 bases each). CDR1 is WNHNN and CDR2 is SYGVQD in the germline V gene (reference sequence). The CDR3 is made up of 13 amino acids. The germline V and J ends were trimmed by 6 bases and 9 bases, with 15 bases remaining between them.

The chain joins TRBV6-2 or TRBV6-3 to TRBJ1-1; the match to TRBD1 covers 10 bases. CDR3 length: 16 residues. V was pared by 4 bases and J by 5 bases, with 10 bases of the junction left unmatched. CDR1 is MNHEY and CDR2 is SVGEGT in the germline V gene. CDR3 sequence reads: CASSFETGGAGTEAFF. In DNA, the CDR3 is TGTGCCAGCAGTTTTGAGACAGGGGGCGCGGGAACTGAAGCTTTCTTT.

The chain combines TRBV7-2 with TRBJ2-3; unclear D gene. The CDR3 length is 14 residues. Trimming removed 1 base at V and 6 bases at J, with 11 bases between. From germline, CDR1 is SGHTA and CDR2 FQGNSA. The CDR3 region has the DNA TGTGCCAGCAGCTTAGAAGTTTTTCGGGATACGCAGTATTTT. Its protein product is CASSLEVFRDTQYF.

V and J are TRBV5-6 and TRBJ2-1; 7 nucleotides line up with TRBD2. CDR3 size: 16 residues. Germline values: CDR1 SGHDT, CDR2 YYEEEE. Unmatched junction bases numbered 9, after V lost 4 bases and J lost 2 bases. CDR3 sequence reads: CASSPRGGSTYNEQFF. CDR3 in DNA: TGTGCCAGCAGCCCACGCGGCGGGAGCACCTACAATGAGCAGTTCTTC.

V gene TRBV28 combines with J gene TRBJ2-2; D call uncertain. Trimming took off 7 bases at V and 3 bases at J, with 9 bases between the two ends. The CDR3 has 13 amino acids. Germline loops: CDR1 MDHEN, CDR2 SYDVKM. The CDR3 protein is CASINRDTGELFF. The DNA of the CDR3 is TGTGCCAGCATCAACCGGGACACCGGGGAGCTGTTTTTT.

As DNA, the CDR3 is TGTGCCAGCAGTTACAGACAGGGGGCCCACTCTGGGGCCAACGTCCTGACTTTC. Protein sequence: CASSYRQGAHSGANVLTF. This sequence joins TRBV6-2 or TRBV6-3 and TRBJ2-6; TRBD1 matches at 10 bases. V shed 2 bases, J shed 0 bases, and the junction held 4 bases outside the gene matches. Germline V CDR1 and CDR2: MNHEY, SVGEGT. This CDR3 has 18 residues.

The chain has TRBV18 and TRBJ1-6; D remains ambiguous. Between the trimmed V and J ends, which lost 1 base and 8 bases, there was a span of 12 bases. Germline CDR1 and CDR2: KGHSH and LQKENI. The CDR3 runs to 15 residues. The CDR3: CASSPRTDGDSPLHF. The CDR3 DNA sequence: TGTGCCAGCTCACCACGTACGGACGGAGATTCACCCCTCCACTTT.

J is TRBJ2-7 and V is TRBV28; TRBD2 agrees at 7 bases. The V segment lost 7 bases and the J segment 0 bases; nucleotides outside the gene matches: 6. Per the germline V gene, CDR1 is MDHEN and CDR2 is SYDVKM. CDR3 length: 14 amino acids. CDR3 sequence (DNA): TGTGCCAGCACGACTTGGGAGGGCTCCTACGAGCAGTACTTC. It is translated as CASTTWEGSYEQYF.

This clone came up a few times. The genes are TRBV7-9 and TRBJ2-1; 7 nucleotides align to TRBD2. Germline V CDR1 and CDR2: SEHNR, FQNEAQ (reference sequence). With V trimmed by 2 bases and J by 4 bases, 8 bases remained unmatched. The CDR3 contains 16 residues. CDR3 amino acids: CASSLSGSGSYNEQFF. Here the CDR3 DNA reads TGTGCCAGCAGCTTAAGTGGTAGCGGGTCATACAATGAGCAGTTCTTC.

The chain uses TRBV7-8 and TRBJ2-2; TRBD1 aligns across 7 bases. V shed 3 bases and J 4 bases; nucleotides not matched to a gene: 5. The CDR3 runs 15 residues. Germline CDR1 SGHVS, CDR2 FQNEAQ. The CDR3 sequence: CASSLAGTATGELFF. The CDR3 DNA reads as TGTGCCAGCAGCTTGGCCGGGACAGCCACCGGGGAGCTGTTTTTT.

The chain is built from TRBV5-1 and TRBJ2-7; TRBD2 aligns across 13 bases. The CDR3 has 17 amino acids. V lost 3 bases to trimming and J lost 2 bases; unmatched junction nucleotides: 8. Germline assignment: CDR1 SGHRS and CDR2 YFSETQ. The CDR3 loop reads CASSYGTSGGGPYEQYF. DNA of the CDR3: TGCGCCAGCAGCTATGGAACTAGCGGGGGGGGACCCTACGAGCAGTACTTC.

The rearrangement joins TRBV4-3 to TRBJ2-5, with 7 bases aligning to TRBD1. The CDR3 length is 15 residues. Germline values: CDR1 LGHNA, CDR2 YSLEER. Losses at the gene ends were 3 bases for V and 1 base for J; bases not matched to a gene: 5. CDR3 nucleotides: TGCGCCAGCAGCCATAGACAGGGCCTCCAAGAGACCCAGTACTTC. Translating it yields CASSHRQGLQETQYF.

The chain carries TRBV4-2 and TRBJ1-6; D call uncertain. The CDR3 covers 14 residues. Germline V lookup: CDR1 LGHNA, CDR2 YNFKEQ. V shed 1 base and J shed 7 bases, with 8 bases lying between them. The CDR3 bases are TGTGCCAGCAGCCAAGGACAAGAGAATTCACCCCTCCACTTT. This sequence encodes CASSQGQENSPLHF.

V usage is TRBV15 and J usage is TRBJ2-7, with 11 bases identical to TRBD2. This CDR3 is 19 amino acids long. After removal of 0 bases from V and 3 bases from J, the junction contained 13 bases not matched to a gene. Germline V gene sequence: CDR1 LNHNV, CDR2 YYDKDF (reference sequence). The CDR3 nucleotides are TGTGCCACCAGCAGAGATCACTTTAGCGGGAGGGCCCGTGGCTACGAGCAGTACTTC. The encoded protein is CATSRDHFSGRARGYEQYF.

The V gene is TRBV7-2, the J gene TRBJ2-2; TRBD2 might be the D (5 bases). There are 14 residues in the CDR3. The germline V and J ends were trimmed by 3 bases and 2 bases, with 7 bases remaining between them. Germline V CDR1 and CDR2: SGHTA, FQGNSA. The CDR3 sequence: CASSFPSNTGELFF. In nucleotides, the CDR3 is TGTGCCAGCAGCTTTCCTAGCAACACCGGGGAGCTGTTTTTT.